The 8 T cell receptor beta chains reported below all come from one sample, sequenced in a study of T cells in Graves' hyperthyroidism and ophthalmopathy. Amplification of TCR beta CDR3 regions used RNA as the template. In the first-round RT-PCR of the TCR CDR3, the HTBI primer set was used. MiXCR, run by TCRdb on the multiplex PCR reads, gives a single entry per CDR3 protein. The data show 460,000 or so distinct CDR3 sequences, with about 15% seen just once and roughly 17% held by the top ten. The source material was blood. These receptors were taken from a woman aged 18 to 35 with Graves' hyperthyroidism.

This chain joins TRBV6-1 and TRBJ1-1, with D unclear. The CDR3 has 13 amino acids. Germline assignment: CDR1 MNHNS and CDR2 SASEGT. V dropped 2 bases and J dropped 3 bases, with 7 bases sitting between them. The DNA of the CDR3 is TGTGCCAGCAGTGAATGGGTAGACACTGAAGCTTTCTTT. Protein sequence: CASSEWVDTEAFF.

This clonotype has a count of ten or more. The rearrangement joins TRBV25-1 to TRBJ1-1, with D hard to call. V shed 2 bases and J shed 4 bases, with 17 bases lying between them. Germline CDR1 and CDR2: MGHDK and SYGVNS. The length of the CDR3 is 16 residues. DNA for the CDR3: TGTGCCAGCAGTGAAATGGACGCCATGCTCGGCACTGAAGCTTTCTTT. It translates to CASSEMDAMLGTEAFF.

This clonotype was recorded at least ten times. The genes are TRBV3-1 and TRBJ2-1; 7 bases agree with TRBD2. The CDR3 has 16 residues. CDR1 and CDR2 (germline): LGHDT, YNNKEL (reference sequence). V lost 2 bases to trimming and J lost 2 bases; unmatched junction nucleotides: 6. In DNA form, the CDR3 reads TGTGCCAGCAGCCAAAGGAGGGAGGGCCCCTACAATGAGCAGTTCTTC. It translates to CASSQRREGPYNEQFF.

In this sample, this clonotype turned up many times. The CDR3 is CASSDATYGYTF. The DNA of the CDR3 is TGTGCCAGCAGTGATGCGACCTATGGCTACACCTTC. The rearrangement joins TRBV6-1 to TRBJ1-2, with D hard to call. CDR1 MNHNS and CDR2 SASEGT come from the germline V gene. This CDR3 spans 12 amino acids. Trimming removed 3 bases from V and 4 bases from J, with 6 bases in between.

The table lists this clonotype with many counts. The J gene is TRBJ2-7, the V gene TRBV11-2; D tentatively reads TRBD1 or TRBD2 (5 bases each). CDR1 and CDR2 from the germline V gene are SGHAT and FQNNGV. The CDR3 totals 13 residues. Trimming pared 1 base from V and 6 bases from J, leaving 10 bases between. Here the CDR3 DNA reads TGTGCCAGCAGCTTAGGTGAGGGGACCGAGCAGTACTTC. The encoded protein is CASSLGEGTEQYF.

This clonotype was observed a handful of times. The CDR3 nucleotides read TGCGCCAGCAGCTTGTTCTCGGGGACCCCCTACGAGCAGTACGTC. Translating it yields CASSLFSGTPYEQYV. This chain uses TRBV5-1 with TRBJ2-7; tentatively, D is TRBD1 or TRBD2 (5 bases each). The CDR3 is 15 amino acids. CDR1 SGHRS and CDR2 YFSETQ come from the germline V gene. V shed 1 base and J shed 2 bases, with 13 bases lying between them.

This clonotype has a handful of counts. The J gene is TRBJ2-1, the V gene TRBV5-1; maybe TRBD1 (6 bases). Germline lookup yields CDR1 SGHRS and CDR2 YFSETQ. The CDR3 runs to 15 residues. Trimming removed 7 bases from V and 7 bases from J, with 21 bases in between. CDR3 region: CASGGGGGRLNEQFF. CDR3 DNA: TGCGCCAGCGGTGGGGGCGGAGGACGACTTAATGAGCAGTTCTTC. The full variable domain, in which reference TRBV5-1 and TRBJ2-1 provide the parts outside the CDR3, is KAGVTQTPRYLIKTRGQQVTLSCSPISGHRSVSWYQQTPGQGLQFLFEYFSETQRNKGNFPGRFSGRQFSNSRSEMNVSTLELGDSALYLCASGGGGGRLNEQFFGPGTRLTVL.

This clonotype was counted ten times or more. The rearrangement links TRBV5-1 to TRBJ2-7; D is unclear. This CDR3 is built from 11 residues. The germline V gene encodes CDR1 SGHRS and CDR2 YFSETQ. V shed 4 bases and J shed 3 bases, with 5 bases lying between them. CDR3: CASSANYEQYF. The CDR3 region has the DNA TGCGCCAGCAGCGCCAACTACGAGCAGTACTTC.